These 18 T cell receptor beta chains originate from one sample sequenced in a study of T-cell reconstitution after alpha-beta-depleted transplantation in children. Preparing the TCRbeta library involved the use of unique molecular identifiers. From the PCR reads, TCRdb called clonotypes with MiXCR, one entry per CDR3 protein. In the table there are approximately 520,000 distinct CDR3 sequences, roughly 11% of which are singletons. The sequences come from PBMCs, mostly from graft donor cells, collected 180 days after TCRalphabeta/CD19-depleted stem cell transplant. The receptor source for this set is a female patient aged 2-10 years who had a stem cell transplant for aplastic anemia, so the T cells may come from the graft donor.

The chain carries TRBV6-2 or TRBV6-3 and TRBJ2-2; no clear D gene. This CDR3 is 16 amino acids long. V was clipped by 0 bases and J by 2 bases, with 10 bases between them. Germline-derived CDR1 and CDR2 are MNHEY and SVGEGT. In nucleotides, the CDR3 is TGTGCCAGCAGTTACTCGGGATCCCCCAACACCGGGGAGCTGTTTTTT. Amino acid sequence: CASSYSGSPNTGELFF.

The CDR3 is CASSRRPGGYNEQFF. As DNA, the CDR3 is TGTGCCAGCAGCCGGAGACCGGGGGGTTACAATGAGCAGTTCTTC. The chain has TRBV5-6 and TRBJ2-1, with TRBD2 matching over 7 bases. The CDR3 has 15 residues. J was trimmed by 4 bases and V by 4 bases; bases with no gene match: 8. Germline-derived CDR1 and CDR2 are SGHDT and YYEEEE.

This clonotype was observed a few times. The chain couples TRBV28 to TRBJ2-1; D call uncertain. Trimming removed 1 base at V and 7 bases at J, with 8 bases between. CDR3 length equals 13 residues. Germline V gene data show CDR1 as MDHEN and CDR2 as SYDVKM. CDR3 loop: CASSLSQLNEQFF. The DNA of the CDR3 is TGTGCCAGCAGTTTATCTCAGCTGAATGAGCAGTTCTTC.

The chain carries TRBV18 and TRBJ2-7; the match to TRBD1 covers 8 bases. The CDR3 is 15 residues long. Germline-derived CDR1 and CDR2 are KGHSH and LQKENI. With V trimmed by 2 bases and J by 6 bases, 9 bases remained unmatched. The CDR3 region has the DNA TGTGCCAGCTCACCAAGAATGACAGGGGCGGGCGAGCAGTACTTC. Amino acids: CASSPRMTGAGEQYF.

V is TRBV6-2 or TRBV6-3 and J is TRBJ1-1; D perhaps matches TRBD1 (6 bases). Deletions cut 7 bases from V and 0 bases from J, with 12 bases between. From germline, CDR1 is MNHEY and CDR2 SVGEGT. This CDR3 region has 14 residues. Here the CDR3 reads CASTRTVLNTEAFF. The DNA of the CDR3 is TGTGCCAGCACCCGGACAGTCCTGAACACTGAAGCTTTCTTT.

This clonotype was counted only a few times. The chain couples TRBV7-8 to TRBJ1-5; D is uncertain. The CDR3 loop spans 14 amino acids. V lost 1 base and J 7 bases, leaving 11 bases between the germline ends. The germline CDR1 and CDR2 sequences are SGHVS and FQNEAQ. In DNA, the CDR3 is TGTGCCAGCAGCTTAGAGGCCCAAGTGCAGCCCCAGCATTTT. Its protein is CASSLEAQVQPQHF.

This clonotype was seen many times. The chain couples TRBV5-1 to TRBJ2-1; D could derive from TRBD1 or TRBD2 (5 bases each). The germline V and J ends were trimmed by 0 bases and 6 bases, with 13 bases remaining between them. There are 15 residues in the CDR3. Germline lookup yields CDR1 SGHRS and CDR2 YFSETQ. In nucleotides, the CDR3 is TGCGCCAGCAGCTTGGTGGGGGAGTTGGGCAATGAGCAGTTCTTC. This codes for CASSLVGELGNEQFF.

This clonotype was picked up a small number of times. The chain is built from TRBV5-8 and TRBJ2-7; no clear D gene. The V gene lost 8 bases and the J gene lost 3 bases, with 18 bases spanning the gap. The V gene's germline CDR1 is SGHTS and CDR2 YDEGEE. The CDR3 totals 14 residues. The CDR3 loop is CASRRSPNNYEQYF. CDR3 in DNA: TGTGCCAGTAGACGGTCTCCTAACAACTACGAGCAGTACTTC.

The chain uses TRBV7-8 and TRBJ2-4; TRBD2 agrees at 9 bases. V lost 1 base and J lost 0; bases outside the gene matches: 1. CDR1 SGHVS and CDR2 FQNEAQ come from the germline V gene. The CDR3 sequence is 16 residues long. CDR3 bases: TGTGCCAGCAGCTTAGTAGCGGGGGCAGCCAAAAACATTCAGTACTTC. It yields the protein CASSLVAGAAKNIQYF.

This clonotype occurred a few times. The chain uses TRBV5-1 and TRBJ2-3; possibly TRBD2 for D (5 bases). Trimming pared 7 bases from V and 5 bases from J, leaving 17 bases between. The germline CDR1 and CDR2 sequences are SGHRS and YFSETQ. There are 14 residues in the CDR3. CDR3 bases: TGCGCCAGCCTTGACGCTGTTGCGGGAGATACGCAGTATTTT. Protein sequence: CASLDAVAGDTQYF.

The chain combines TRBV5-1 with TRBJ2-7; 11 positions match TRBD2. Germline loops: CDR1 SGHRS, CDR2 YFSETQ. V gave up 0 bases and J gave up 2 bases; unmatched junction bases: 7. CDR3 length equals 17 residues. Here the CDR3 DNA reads TGCGCCAGCAGCTTGGTCTTTGGGACTAGCGGAGCCTACGAGCAGTACTTC. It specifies CASSLVFGTSGAYEQYF.

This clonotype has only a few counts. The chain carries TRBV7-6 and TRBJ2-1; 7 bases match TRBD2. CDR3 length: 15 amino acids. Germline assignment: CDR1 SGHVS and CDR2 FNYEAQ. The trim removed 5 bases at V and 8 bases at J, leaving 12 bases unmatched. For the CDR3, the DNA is TGTGCCAGCAGCCCGGCCGTTGGCGCGGGAGATGAGCAGTTCTTC. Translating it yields CASSPAVGAGDEQFF. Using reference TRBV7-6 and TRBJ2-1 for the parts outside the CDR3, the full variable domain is GAGVSQSPRYKVTKRGQDVALRCDPISGHVSLYWYRQALGQGPEFLTYFNYEAQQDKSGLPNDRFSAERPEGSISTLTIQRTEQRDSAMYRCASSPAVGAGDEQFFGPGTRLTVL.

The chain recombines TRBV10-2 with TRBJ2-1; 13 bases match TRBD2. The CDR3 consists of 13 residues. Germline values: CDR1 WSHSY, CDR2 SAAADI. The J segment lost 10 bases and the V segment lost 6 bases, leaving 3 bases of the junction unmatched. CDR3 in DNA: TGCGCCAGCAGAACTAGCGGGGGGGACGAGCAGTTCTTC. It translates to CASRTSGGDEQFF.

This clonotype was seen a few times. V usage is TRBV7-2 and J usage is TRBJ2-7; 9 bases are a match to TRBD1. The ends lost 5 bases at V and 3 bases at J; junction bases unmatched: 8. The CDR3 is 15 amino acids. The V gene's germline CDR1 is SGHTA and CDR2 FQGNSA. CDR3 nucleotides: TGTGCCAGCAGCCCCCGGGACAGGGAGATCTACGAGCAGTACTTC. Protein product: CASSPRDREIYEQYF. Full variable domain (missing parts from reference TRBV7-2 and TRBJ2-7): GAGVSQSPSNKVTEKGKDVELRCDPISGHTALYWYRQSLGQGLEFLIYFQGNSAPDKSGLPSDRFSAERTGGSVSTLTIQRTQQEDSAVYLCASSPRDREIYEQYFGPGTRLTVT.

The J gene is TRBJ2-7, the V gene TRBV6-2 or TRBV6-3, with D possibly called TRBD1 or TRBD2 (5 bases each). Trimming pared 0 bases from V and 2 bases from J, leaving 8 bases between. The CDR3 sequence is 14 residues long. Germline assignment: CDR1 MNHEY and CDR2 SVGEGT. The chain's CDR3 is CASSYSGPTYEQYV. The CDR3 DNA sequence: TGTGCCAGCAGTTACTCGGGACCCACCTACGAGCAGTACGTC.

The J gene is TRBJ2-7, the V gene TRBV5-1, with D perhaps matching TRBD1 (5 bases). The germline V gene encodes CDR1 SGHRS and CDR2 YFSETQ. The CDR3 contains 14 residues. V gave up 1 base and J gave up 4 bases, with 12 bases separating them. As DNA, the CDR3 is TGCGCCAGCAGCTTGACCAGGGCAGAATACGAGCAGTACTTC. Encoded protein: CASSLTRAEYEQYF.

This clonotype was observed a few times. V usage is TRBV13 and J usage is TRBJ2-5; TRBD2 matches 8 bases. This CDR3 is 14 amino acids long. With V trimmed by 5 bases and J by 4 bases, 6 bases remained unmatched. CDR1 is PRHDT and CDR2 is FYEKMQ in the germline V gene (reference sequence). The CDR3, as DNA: TGTGCCAGCAGCCTGGGACGGGGGGGAGAGACCCAGTACTTC. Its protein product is CASSLGRGGETQYF.

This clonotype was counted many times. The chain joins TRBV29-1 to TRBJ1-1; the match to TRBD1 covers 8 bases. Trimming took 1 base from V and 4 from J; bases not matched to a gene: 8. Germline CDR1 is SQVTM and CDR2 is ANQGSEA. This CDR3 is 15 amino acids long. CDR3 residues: CSVEAFRGQVTEAFF. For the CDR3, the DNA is TGCAGCGTTGAAGCCTTCAGGGGGCAGGTCACTGAAGCTTTCTTT. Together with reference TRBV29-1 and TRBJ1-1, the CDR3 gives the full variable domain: SAVISQKPSRDICQRGTSLTIQCQVDSQVTMMFWYRQQPGQSLTLIATANQGSEATYESGFVIDKFPISRPNLTFSTLTVSNMSPEDSSIYLCSVEAFRGQVTEAFFGQGTRLTVV.